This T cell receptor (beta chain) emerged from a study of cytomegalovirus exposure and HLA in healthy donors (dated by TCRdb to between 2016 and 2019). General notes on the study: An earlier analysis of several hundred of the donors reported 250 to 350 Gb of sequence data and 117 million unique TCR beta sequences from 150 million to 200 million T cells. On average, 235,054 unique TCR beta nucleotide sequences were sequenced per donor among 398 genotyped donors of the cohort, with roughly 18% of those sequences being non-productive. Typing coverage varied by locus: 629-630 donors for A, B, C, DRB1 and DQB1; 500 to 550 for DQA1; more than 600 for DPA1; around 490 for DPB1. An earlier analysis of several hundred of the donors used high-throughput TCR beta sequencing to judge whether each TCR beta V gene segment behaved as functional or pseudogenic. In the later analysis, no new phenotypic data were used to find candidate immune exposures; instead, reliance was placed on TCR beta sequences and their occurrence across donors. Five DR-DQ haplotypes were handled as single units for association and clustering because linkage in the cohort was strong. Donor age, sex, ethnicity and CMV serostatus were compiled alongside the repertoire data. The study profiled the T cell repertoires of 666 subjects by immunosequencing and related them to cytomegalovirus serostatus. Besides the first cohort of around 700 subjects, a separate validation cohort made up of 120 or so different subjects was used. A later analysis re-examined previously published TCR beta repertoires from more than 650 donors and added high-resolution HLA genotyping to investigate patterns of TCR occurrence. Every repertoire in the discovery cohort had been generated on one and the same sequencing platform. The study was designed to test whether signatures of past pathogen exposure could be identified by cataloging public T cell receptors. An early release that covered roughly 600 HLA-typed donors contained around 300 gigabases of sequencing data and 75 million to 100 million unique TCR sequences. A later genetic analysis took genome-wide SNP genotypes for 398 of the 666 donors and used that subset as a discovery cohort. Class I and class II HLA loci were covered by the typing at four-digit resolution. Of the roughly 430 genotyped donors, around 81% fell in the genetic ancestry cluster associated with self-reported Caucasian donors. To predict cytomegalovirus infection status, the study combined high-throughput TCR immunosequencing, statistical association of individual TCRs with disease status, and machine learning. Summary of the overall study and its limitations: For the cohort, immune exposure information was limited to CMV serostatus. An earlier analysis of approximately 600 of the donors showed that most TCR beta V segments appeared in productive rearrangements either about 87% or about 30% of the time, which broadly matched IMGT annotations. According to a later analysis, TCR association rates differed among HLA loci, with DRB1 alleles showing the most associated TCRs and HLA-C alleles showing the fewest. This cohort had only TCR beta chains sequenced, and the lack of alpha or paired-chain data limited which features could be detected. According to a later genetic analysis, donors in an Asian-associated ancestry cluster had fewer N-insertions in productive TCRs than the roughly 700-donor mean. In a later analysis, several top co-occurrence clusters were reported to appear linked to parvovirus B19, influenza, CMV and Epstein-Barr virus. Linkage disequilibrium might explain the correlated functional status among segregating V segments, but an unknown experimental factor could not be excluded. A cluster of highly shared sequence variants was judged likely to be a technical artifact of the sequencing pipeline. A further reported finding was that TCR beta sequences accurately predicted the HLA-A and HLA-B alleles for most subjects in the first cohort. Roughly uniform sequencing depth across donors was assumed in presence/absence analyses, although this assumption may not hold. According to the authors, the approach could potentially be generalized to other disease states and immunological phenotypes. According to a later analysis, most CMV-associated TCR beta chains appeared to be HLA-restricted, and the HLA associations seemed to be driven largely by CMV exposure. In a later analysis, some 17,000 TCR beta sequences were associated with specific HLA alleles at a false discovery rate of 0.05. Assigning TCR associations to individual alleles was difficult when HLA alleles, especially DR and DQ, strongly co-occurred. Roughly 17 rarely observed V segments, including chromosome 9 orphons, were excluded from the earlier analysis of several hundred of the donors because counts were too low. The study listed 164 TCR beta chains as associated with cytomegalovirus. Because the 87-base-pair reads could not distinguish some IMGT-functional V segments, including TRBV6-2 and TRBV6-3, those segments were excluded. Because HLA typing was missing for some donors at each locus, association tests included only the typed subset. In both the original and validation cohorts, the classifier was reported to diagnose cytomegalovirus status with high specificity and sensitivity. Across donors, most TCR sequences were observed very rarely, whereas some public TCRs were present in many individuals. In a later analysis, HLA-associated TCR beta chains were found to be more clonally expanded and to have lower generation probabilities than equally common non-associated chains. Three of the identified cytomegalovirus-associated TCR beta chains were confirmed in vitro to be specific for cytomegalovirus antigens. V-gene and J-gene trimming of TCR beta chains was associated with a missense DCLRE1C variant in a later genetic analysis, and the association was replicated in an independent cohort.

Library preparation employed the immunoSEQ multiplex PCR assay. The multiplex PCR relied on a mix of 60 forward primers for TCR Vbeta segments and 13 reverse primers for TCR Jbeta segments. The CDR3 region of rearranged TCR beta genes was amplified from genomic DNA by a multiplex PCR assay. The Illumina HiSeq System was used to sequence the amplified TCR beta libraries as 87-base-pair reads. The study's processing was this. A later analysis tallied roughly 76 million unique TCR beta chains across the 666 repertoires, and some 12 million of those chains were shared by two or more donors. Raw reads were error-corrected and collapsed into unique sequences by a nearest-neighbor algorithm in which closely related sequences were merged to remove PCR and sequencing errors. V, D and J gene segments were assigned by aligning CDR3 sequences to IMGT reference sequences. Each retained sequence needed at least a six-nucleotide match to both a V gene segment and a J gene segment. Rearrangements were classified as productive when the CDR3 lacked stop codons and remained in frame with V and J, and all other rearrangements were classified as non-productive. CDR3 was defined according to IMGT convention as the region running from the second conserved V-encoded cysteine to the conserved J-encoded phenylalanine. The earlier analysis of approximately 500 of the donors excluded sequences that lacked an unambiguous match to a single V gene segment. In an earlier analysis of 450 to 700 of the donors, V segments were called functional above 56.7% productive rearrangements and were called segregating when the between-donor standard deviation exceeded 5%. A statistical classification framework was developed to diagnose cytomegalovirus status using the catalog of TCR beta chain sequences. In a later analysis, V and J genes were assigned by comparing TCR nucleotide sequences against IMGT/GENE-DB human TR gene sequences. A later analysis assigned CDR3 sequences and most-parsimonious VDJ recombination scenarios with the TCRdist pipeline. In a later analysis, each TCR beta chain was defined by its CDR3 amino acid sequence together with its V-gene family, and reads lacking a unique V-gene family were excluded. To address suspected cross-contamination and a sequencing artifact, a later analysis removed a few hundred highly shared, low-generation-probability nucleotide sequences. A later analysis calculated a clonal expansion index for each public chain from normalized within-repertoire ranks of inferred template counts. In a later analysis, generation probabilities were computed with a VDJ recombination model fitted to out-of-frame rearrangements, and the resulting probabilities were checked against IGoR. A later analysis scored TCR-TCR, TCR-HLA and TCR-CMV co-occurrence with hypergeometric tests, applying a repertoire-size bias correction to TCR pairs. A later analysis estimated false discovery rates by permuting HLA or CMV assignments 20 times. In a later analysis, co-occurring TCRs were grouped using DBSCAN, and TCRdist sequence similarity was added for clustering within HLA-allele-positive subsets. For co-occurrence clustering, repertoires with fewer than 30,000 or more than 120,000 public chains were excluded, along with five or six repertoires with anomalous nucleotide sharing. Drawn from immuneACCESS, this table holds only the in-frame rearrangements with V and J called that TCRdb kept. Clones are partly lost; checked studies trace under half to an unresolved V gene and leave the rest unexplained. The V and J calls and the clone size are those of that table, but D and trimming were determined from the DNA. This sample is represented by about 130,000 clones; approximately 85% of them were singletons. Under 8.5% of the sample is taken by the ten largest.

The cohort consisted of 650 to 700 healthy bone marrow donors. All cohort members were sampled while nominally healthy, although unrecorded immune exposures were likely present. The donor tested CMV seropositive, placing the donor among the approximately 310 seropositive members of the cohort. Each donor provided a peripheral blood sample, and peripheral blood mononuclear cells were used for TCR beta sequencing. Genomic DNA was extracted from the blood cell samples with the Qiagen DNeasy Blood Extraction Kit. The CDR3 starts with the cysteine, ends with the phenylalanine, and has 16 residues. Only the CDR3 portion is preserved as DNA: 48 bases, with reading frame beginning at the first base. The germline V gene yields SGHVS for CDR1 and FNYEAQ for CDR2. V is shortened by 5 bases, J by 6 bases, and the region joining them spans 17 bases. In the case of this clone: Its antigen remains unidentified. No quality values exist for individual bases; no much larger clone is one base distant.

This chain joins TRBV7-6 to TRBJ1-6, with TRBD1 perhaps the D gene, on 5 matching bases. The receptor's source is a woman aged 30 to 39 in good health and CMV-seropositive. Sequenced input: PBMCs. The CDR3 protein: CASSLEVQGPNSPLHF. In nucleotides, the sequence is TGTGCCAGCAGCCTAGAGGTTCAGGGCCCTAATTCACCCCTCCACTTT.